This record looks at one T cell receptor beta chain sequence and its context. This clonotype was observed a handful of times. The antigen it binds to is not known. No base-level quality is on record; no much larger clone is a single base apart. This specimen belongs to a study of blood T cells in healthy people across ages (dated by TCRdb to the mid-2010s). Describing the broader study: Template switching captured roughly one uniquely barcoded TCR beta cDNA molecule per two T cells in model experiments. The study measured age-related changes in TCR beta repertoire diversity using deep sequencing normalized with unique cDNA molecular identifiers. The donors were split into four age groups: young (average about 16 years), middle-aged (39), aged (more than 60) and long-lived (over 80). To avoid experimental bias, donors of different ages were randomly spread across the sequencing lanes. The study analyzed two additional independent replicas of 1 million unique cDNA reads from the same blood draw for two donors, one aged 18 to 29 and one aged 80 or older. Paper-wide results and their limitations: As age increased, observed TCR beta diversity per million T cells dropped in a roughly linear way, and a significant reduction was already evident by age about 40. Bulk unsorted PBMC profiling prevented conclusive comparison of naive and antigen-experienced compartments. Estimates of total diversity based on one million sequenced T cells were considered lower bounds and underestimates. Compared with the aged group, the long-lived group had more naive CD4+ T cells, fewer expanded clones and increased TCR diversity, suggesting age selection. There was a strong correlation between observed TCR beta diversity and the percentage of naive T cells measured by flow cytometry. Because the CMV infection status of the donors was unknown, age-related changes in expanded clonotypes may potentially have been confounded.

Systemically healthy Caucasian individuals from Russia, 39 in total and aged 6 to 90 years, were included as donors. Around 10 milliliters of peripheral blood were collected from each donor into EDTA-treated Vacutainer tubes. Ficoll-Paque density-gradient centrifugation was used to isolate PBMCs, with at least 7 million per sample. Trizol reagent was used to extract total RNA from the PBMCs, yielding at least 5 micrograms per sample. For every donor, an aliquot of PBMCs went through flow cytometry to measure the percentages of naive CD45RAhigh/CD27high T cells. Library method: 5' RACE. Data came from an Illumina HiSeq 2500. A second PCR of roughly 7 to 12 cycles was performed with a sample-barcoded 5' primer and a J-beta primer mix. A unique molecular identifier was introduced onto each TCR beta cDNA molecule by a template-switch 5' adaptor carrying 12 random nucleotides. Each sample yielded at least 2.5 million CDR3-containing paired-end reads. All of the RNA was converted into first-strand cDNA using the Mint cDNA synthesis kit, with a TRBC-specific oligonucleotide serving as the primer. Following uracil-DNA glycosylase treatment, a first 18-cycle PCR with universal primers M1SS and BC2_uni_R was performed on all cDNA. Regarding the original processing steps: Normalization of each sample was performed by random selection of 1 million high-quality reads, each carrying a distinct molecular identifier. Reads with shared molecular identifiers were discarded instead of being binned into consensus sequences. MiTCR, run with a Q25 quality threshold and the strictest error-elimination algorithm, handled CDR3 identification, clonotype clustering and error correction. Lower-bound total TCR beta diversity was estimated with a nonparametric unseen species model using Euler transformation. TCRdb applied fastp at Q25 and MiXCR to the public reads, then kept only in-frame beta chains. Each CDR3 protein appears once, grouped with its most common genes and DNA. The V and J calls and clone size come from TCRdb's table, not from the authors' own analysis. In all, the sample holds hundreds of thousands of distinct CDR3 sequences, and about 42% of those were seen once. The top ten constitute about a sixth of the sample.

Trimming accounts for 4 bases at V and 10 bases at J, while the number of junction bases matched to no gene is 9. Per the germline V gene (reference sequence), DFQATT is the CDR1 and SNEGSKA is the CDR2. From cysteine to phenylalanine, the CDR3 is 14 amino acids long. Solely the CDR3 DNA is kept, with 42 bases framed from the first base. The rearrangement joined TRBV20-1 to TRBJ2-1; TRBD2 aligns with 11 central bases. Sequencing input: blood. The sequence derives from an older man in good health. The sequence in DNA is TGCAGTGCTAAGACTAGCGGGACTTGGTGGGAGCAGTTCTTC. It encodes CSAKTSGTWWEQFF.